This T cell receptor beta chain was retrieved from a study of T cells expressing NK-cell markers. For the study at large: Seven donors tested HCMV-seropositive and one tested seronegative among the eight sequenced.

Findings of the study overall: The study found dominant NKG2C+ clonotypes at roughly 1.0-7.5% of CD8+ T cells in about six donors.

Note on this clonotype: As yet, its antigen is unknown.

5'RACE template switching built TCR beta cDNA with unique molecular identifiers. With the 5' RACE reads reprocessed, TCRdb shows one record per CDR3 protein and no DNA. This repertoire includes about 430,000 distinct CDR3 sequences. From germline, CDR1 is ENHRY and CDR2 SYGVKD. This CDR3 comprises 15 residues. Sequencing input: blood T cells: a sorted CD56 or NKG2C T cell subset, CD4+ or CD8+ T cells, or bulk PBMC T cells (not recorded which). The chain employs TRBV10-3 and TRBJ1-5; TCRdb designates TRBD1, a call that cannot be tested without DNA. The source is a woman between 50 and 59 years old in good health. The CDR3 protein is CAISTGTGSTQPQHF.